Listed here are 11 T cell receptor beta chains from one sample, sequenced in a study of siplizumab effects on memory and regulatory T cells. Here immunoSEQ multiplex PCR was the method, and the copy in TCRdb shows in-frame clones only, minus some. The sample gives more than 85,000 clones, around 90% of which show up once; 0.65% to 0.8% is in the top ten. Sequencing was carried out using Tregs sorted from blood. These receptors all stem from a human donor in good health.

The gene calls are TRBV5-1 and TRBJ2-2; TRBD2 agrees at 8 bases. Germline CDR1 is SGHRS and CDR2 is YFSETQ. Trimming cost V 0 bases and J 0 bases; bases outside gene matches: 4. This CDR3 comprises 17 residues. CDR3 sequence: CASSLGISGANTGELFF. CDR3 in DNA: TGCGCCAGCAGCTTGGGTATTAGCGGGGCGAACACCGGGGAGCTGTTTTTT.

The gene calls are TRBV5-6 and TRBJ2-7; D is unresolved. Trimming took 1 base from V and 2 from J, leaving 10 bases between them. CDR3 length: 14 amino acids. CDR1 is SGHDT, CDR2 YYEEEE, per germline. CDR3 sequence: CASSLSNSPYEQYF. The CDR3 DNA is TGTGCCAGCAGCTTGAGTAATAGCCCCTACGAGCAGTACTTC.

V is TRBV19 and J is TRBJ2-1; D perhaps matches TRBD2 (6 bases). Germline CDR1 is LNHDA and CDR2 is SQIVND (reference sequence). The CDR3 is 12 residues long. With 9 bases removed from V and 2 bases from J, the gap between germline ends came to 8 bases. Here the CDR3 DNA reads TGTGCCAGCGGAGGGCCCTACAATGAGCAGTTCTTC. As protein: CASGGPYNEQFF.

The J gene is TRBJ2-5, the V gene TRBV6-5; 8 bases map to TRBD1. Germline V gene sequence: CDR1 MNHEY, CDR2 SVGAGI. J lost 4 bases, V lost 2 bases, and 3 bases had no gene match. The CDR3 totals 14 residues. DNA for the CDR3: TGTGCCAGCAGTTACCAGGGGGCGGGAGAGACCCAGTACTTC. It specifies CASSYQGAGETQYF.

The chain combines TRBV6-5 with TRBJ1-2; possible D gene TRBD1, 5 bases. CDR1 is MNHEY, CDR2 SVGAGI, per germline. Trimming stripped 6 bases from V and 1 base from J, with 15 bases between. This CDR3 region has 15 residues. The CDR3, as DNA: TGTGCCAGCAGCAACGGGGGAGGTTTTAACTATGGCTACACCTTC. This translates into CASSNGGGFNYGYTF.

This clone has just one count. CDR3 bases: TGTGCCAGCAGGATTTACAGAGACCAAGAGACCCAGTACTTC. This sequence encodes CASRIYRDQETQYF. The chain carries TRBV2 and TRBJ2-5; D is uncertain. CDR3 length equals 14 residues. V lost 6 bases, J lost 0 bases, and 11 bases lay in between. Germline assignment: CDR1 SNHLY and CDR2 FYNNEI.

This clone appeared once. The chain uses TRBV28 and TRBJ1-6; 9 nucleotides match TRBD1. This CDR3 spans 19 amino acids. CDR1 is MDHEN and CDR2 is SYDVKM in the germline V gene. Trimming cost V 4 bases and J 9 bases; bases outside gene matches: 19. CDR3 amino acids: CASSSPGTGFQSAGSPLHF. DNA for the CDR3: TGTGCCAGCAGTTCCCCCGGGACAGGGTTTCAATCGGCAGGTTCACCCCTCCACTTT.

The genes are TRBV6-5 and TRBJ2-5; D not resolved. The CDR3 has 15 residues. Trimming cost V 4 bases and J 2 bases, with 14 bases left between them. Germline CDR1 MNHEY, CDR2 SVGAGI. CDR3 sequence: CASSLTELSQETQYF. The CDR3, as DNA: TGTGCCAGCAGTTTGACGGAGTTAAGTCAAGAGACCCAGTACTTC.

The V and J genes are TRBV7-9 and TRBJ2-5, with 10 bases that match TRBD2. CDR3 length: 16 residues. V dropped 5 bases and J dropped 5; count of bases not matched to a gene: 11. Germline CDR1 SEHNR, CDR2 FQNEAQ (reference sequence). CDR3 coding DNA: TGTGCCAGCAGCAACGGACTAGCGGATACGAGGGAGACCCAGTACTTC. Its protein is CASSNGLADTRETQYF.

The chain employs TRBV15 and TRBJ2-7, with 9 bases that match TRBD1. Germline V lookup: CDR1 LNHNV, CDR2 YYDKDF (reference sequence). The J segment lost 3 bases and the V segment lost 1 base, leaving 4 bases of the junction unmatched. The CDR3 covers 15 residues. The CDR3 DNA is TGTGCCACCAGCAGAGCGCCGGGACAGGGCTACGAGCAGTACTTC. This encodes CATSRAPGQGYEQYF.

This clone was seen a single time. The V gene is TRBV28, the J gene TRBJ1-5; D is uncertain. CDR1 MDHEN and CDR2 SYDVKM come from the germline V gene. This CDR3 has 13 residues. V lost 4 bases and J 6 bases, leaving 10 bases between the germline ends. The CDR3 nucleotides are TGTGCCAGCAGTTACCGAAACAGTCAGCCCCAGCATTTT. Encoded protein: CASSYRNSQPQHF.